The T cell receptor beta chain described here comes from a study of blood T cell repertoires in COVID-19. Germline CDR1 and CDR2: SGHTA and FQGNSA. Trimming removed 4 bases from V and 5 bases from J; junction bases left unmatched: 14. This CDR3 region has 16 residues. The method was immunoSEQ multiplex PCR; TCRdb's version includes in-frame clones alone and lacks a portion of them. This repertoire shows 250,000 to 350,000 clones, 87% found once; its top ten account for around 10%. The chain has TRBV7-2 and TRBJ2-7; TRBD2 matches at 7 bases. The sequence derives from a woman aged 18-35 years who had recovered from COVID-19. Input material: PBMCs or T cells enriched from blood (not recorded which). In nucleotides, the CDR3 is TGTGCCAGCAGCTCCTCTTTGCAGCGGGGTATGGACGAGCAGTACTTC. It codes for CASSSSLQRGMDEQYF.